The rows below give T cell receptor beta chains drawn from one sample of a study of T cells in localized non-small cell lung cancer. Clones were read by immunoSEQ multiplex PCR, and TCRdb kept only the in-frame ones, dropping some. This table holds tens of thousands of clones, more than 75% found once. This material consisted of peripheral blood, taken before any cancer treatment. The source of these receptors is a woman aged 40 to 75 with stage I squamous cell lung carcinoma. Each CDR3 is given with its conserved first and last residue. The D gene is left open where the match is weak. Only some rows state a clone size, as once, few, many or a class for expanded clones.

clone size | J gene | V gene | D gene | CDR3 DNA | CDR3 protein
. | TRBJ2-1 | TRBV6-4 | TRBD2 | TGTGCCAGCGGCCAACTAGCGGGGGCTAACAATGAGCAGTTCTTC | CASGQLAGANNEQFF
. | TRBJ1-1 | TRBV6-1 | . | TGTGCCAGCAGTGAAAGAAAGGCAGGGAGGACTGAAGCTTTCTTT | CASSERKAGRTEAFF
. | TRBJ1-1 | TRBV5-1 | . | TGCGCCAGCAGTTACTCAGGGGTTGGTGAAGCTTTCTTT | CASSYSGVGEAFF
. | TRBJ1-3 | TRBV19 | . | TGTGCCAGTAGTCAGGGGTTCTCTGGAAACACCATATATTTT | CASSQGFSGNTIYF
once | TRBJ2-1 | TRBV11-1 | . | TGTGCCAGCAGCTTAGCGTATGGGGGCCGGTTGAACAATGAGCAGTTCTTC | CASSLAYGGRLNNEQFF
once | TRBJ2-5 | TRBV11-2 | . | TGTGCCAGCAGCCTAGACGGCCAAGAGACCCAGTACTTC | CASSLDGQETQYF
. | TRBJ2-3 | TRBV9 | . | TGTGCCAGCAGCGTAGAGGATGTGTCTAATACGCAGTATTTT | CASSVEDVSNTQYF
. | TRBJ1-1 | TRBV5-1 | . | TGCGCCAGCAGCTTGGAGGGGTACGCTTTCTTT | CASSLEGYAFF
. | TRBJ2-5 | TRBV2 | TRBD1 | TGTGCCAGCAGTCGCGACAGGGGGCAAACAGAGACCCAGTACTTC | CASSRDRGQTETQYF
. | TRBJ2-7 | TRBV7-9 | TRBD1 | TGTGCCAGCAGCTTAGGGGACAGGGGGCGCGGGGACGAGCAGTACTTC | CASSLGDRGRGDEQYF
once | TRBJ1-1 | TRBV7-3 | . | TGTGCCAGCAGCTTATATGGGAGGAACACTGAAGCTTTCTTT | CASSLYGRNTEAFF
. | TRBJ2-5 | TRBV11-2 | TRBD2 | TGTGCCAGCAGCTTGGCTGGGACTAGCGTTCAAGAGACCCAGTACTTC | CASSLAGTSVQETQYF
few | TRBJ2-3 | TRBV29-1 | . | TGCAGCGCCCAGACAGTTAGGAGCACAGATACGCAGTATTTT | CSAQTVRSTDTQYF
. | TRBJ1-2 | TRBV11-1 | . | TGTGCCAGCAGCTTGTCGGGGGACGGCTACACCTTC | CASSLSGDGYTF
. | TRBJ2-3 | TRBV27 | TRBD1 | TGTGCCAGCAGGCGGACAGGGGCCCGCACAGATACGCAGTATTTT | CASRRTGARTDTQYF
. | TRBJ2-5 | TRBV18 | . | TGTGCCAGCTCACCAAGGGCCCTAAAAGAGACCCAGTACTTC | CASSPRALKETQYF
once | TRBJ2-3 | TRBV6-1 | TRBD2 | TGTGCCAGCAGAGCGGGAAACACAGATACGCAGTATTTT | CASRAGNTDTQYF
. | TRBJ1-1 | TRBV2 | TRBD1 | TGTGCCAGCAGTGTACGACAGGGTGTGAACACTGAAGCTTTCTTT | CASSVRQGVNTEAFF
. | TRBJ1-1 | TRBV4-1 | . | TGCGCCAGCAGCCAAGGGGCCGGGGCGGCTTTCTTT | CASSQGAGAAFF
. | TRBJ1-4 | TRBV4-1 | . | TGCGCCAGCAGCCAATCTCCGGGGGGAAATGAAAAACTGTTTTTT | CASSQSPGGNEKLFF
. | TRBJ1-2 | TRBV19 | TRBD1 | TGTGCCAGTAGGAGACAGGGTCACGGCTACACCTTC | CASRRQGHGYTF
once | TRBJ1-2 | TRBV30 | . | TGTGCCTGGAGTGTACTACAGTATGGCTACACCTTC | CAWSVLQYGYTF
. | TRBJ2-5 | TRBV5-4 | . | TGTGCCAGCAGCTTGGAAGGCCCCCGGGAGACCCAGTACTTC | CASSLEGPRETQYF
. | TRBJ2-1 | TRBV29-1 | . | TGCAGCGTTGAAGATCTGGGGAGTGAGCAGTTCTTC | CSVEDLGSEQFF
. | TRBJ2-3 | TRBV11-2 | TRBD2 | TGTGCCAGCAGCTTCGCGGGGGGGCCGGGGGCAGATACGCAGTATTTT | CASSFAGGPGADTQYF
. | TRBJ1-2 | TRBV30 | . | TGTGCCTGGAGTTCAGGGAGTAAAGTCTATGGCTACACCTTC | CAWSSGSKVYGYTF
. | TRBJ1-5 | TRBV25-1 | . | TGTGCCAGCCCTTCGACAGTACCCGGAGGCAATCAGCCCCAGCATTTT | CASPSTVPGGNQPQHF
. | TRBJ1-1 | TRBV19 | . | TGTGCCAGTAGTATTGTGGCAGGGTTGCGTTTGGGCACTGAAGCTTTCTTT | CASSIVAGLRLGTEAFF
. | TRBJ1-3 | TRBV7-9 | . | TGTGCCAGCAGCTTGACAAGCTCTGGAAACACCATATATTTT | CASSLTSSGNTIYF
once | TRBJ1-5 | TRBV5-5 | . | TGTGCCAGCAGCGAAGGGACACCTACACAGCCCCAGCATTTT | CASSEGTPTQPQHF
. | TRBJ1-3 | TRBV6-6 | TRBD1 | TGTGCCAGCAGTCCAGGGGGCGTCGGAAACACCATATATTTT | CASSPGGVGNTIYF
. | TRBJ2-7 | TRBV19 | . | TGTGCCAGTAGTATGGCGGGGTTCGGTGAGCAGTACTTC | CASSMAGFGEQYF
once | TRBJ1-1 | TRBV19 | . | TGTGCCAGTACATCTCCCCAGTCCAACACTGAAGCTTTCTTT | CASTSPQSNTEAFF
. | TRBJ1-6 | TRBV15 | . | TGTGCCACCAGCCCGGACAGTCGCTCACCCCTCCACTTT | CATSPDSRSPLHF
. | TRBJ2-5 | TRBV5-1 | . | TGCGCCAGCAGCTTTAGTAAGCCCGGAGAGACCCAGTACTTC | CASSFSKPGETQYF
. | TRBJ2-2 | TRBV19 | . | TGTGCCAGTAGTATCCGAGGACAACTCTCTGGGGAGCTGTTTTTT | CASSIRGQLSGELFF
. | TRBJ2-3 | TRBV5-1 | TRBD2 | TGCGCCAGCAGCGGGGGACTAGCCAATGCTGTAGATACGCAGTATTTT | CASSGGLANAVDTQYF
. | TRBJ1-6 | TRBV6-5 | . | TGTGCCAGCAAAGTCCGGGACACGGGCTCACCCCTCCACTTT | CASKVRDTGSPLHF
. | TRBJ2-5 | TRBV11-1 | . | TGTGCCAGCAGGGCGCGACGGACAGTTCAAGAGACCCAGTACTTC | CASRARRTVQETQYF
few | TRBJ2-4 | TRBV7-2 | TRBD1 | TGTGCCAGCAGTTCAGGGGGCAGGGGACGAGGCATTCAGTACTTC | CASSSGGRGRGIQYF